A single sample is the source of the 18 T cell receptor beta chains below, sequenced in a study of blood T cell repertoires in COVID-19. Clones were sequenced by immunoSEQ multiplex PCR, and TCRdb holds only the in-frame ones, with some missing. This sample has 210,000 or so clones, with roughly 85% found just once. Sequencing was performed on peripheral blood. The receptors stem from a man aged 45-65 years with COVID-19, enrolled during active disease.

The rearrangement joins TRBV7-2 to TRBJ2-3; D might be TRBD1 (6 bases). CDR3 length equals 12 residues. CDR1 SGHTA and CDR2 FQGNSA come from the germline V gene. Trimming pared 4 bases from V and 7 bases from J, leaving 9 bases between. The CDR3 nucleotides are TGTGCCAGCAGCTATACAGGGAATACGCAGTATTTT. Protein sequence: CASSYTGNTQYF. Combining the CDR3 with reference TRBV7-2 and TRBJ2-3 gives the whole variable domain GAGVSQSPSNKVTEKGKDVELRCDPISGHTALYWYRQSLGQGLEFLIYFQGNSAPDKSGLPSDRFSAERTGGSVSTLTIQRTQQEDSAVYLCASSYTGNTQYFGPGTRLTVL.

For the CDR3, the DNA is TGTGCCAGCACCAGGGGAAGCACAGATACGCAGTATTTT. Translating it yields CASTRGSTDTQYF. This chain connects TRBV12-3 or TRBV12-4 to TRBJ2-3; possibly TRBD1 for D (6 bases). The CDR3 covers 13 residues. Trimming shortened V by 7 bases and J by 0 bases, and 8 bases separated the two germline ends.

V is TRBV5-4 and J is TRBJ2-3; 10 bases align to TRBD2. Per germline, CDR1 SGHNT and CDR2 YYREEE (reference sequence). The CDR3 has 16 residues. V was clipped by 4 bases and J by 1 base; unmatched bases: 6. The CDR3 here is CASSVSGGRGTDTQYF. The DNA of the CDR3 is TGTGCCAGCAGCGTTAGCGGGGGGCGTGGCACAGATACGCAGTATTTT.

The chain employs TRBV5-1 and TRBJ2-5; 12 bases map to TRBD2. The trim removed 1 base at V and 2 bases at J, leaving 3 bases unmatched. This CDR3 region has 16 residues. CDR1 and CDR2 from the germline V gene are SGHRS and YFSETQ. This chain's CDR3 is CASSLNLAGGQETQYF. The DNA for the CDR3 is TGCGCCAGCAGCTTGAATCTAGCGGGGGGGCAAGAGACCCAGTACTTC. The entire variable domain, with the rest obtained from reference TRBV5-1 and TRBJ2-5, is as follows: KAGVTQTPRYLIKTRGQQVTLSCSPISGHRSVSWYQQTPGQGLQFLFEYFSETQRNKGNFPGRFSGRQFSNSRSEMNVSTLELGDSALYLCASSLNLAGGQETQYFGPGTRLLVL.

This chain uses TRBV7-3 with TRBJ2-2; D may be TRBD1 (6 bases). Germline lookup yields CDR1 SGHTA and CDR2 FQGTGA. This CDR3 has 14 residues. The ends were cut back, 5 bases at V and 1 base at J, with 8 bases in the middle. CDR3 amino acids: CASSMTGNTGELFF. The DNA of the CDR3 is TGTGCCAGCAGCATGACAGGGAACACCGGGGAGCTGTTTTTT.

The rearrangement links TRBV7-9 to TRBJ1-2, with D possibly matching TRBD1 (6 bases). CDR3 length: 14 residues. Germline V gene lookup returns CDR1 SEHNR and CDR2 FQNEAQ (reference sequence). Trimming pared 5 bases from V and 4 bases from J, leaving 14 bases between. The CDR3 sequence is CASSVSQGFYGYTF. The DNA for the CDR3 is TGTGCCAGCAGCGTTTCACAGGGCTTCTATGGCTACACCTTC.

The chain employs TRBV18 and TRBJ1-6; no clear D. The CDR3 contains 15 residues. V lost 1 base and J 7 bases, leaving 11 bases between the germline ends. Looked up from germline, CDR1 is KGHSH and CDR2 is LQKENI. In DNA, the CDR3 is TGTGCCAGCTCACCACGAGTCGATTGGAATTCACCCCTCCACTTT. This gives the protein CASSPRVDWNSPLHF.

The V gene is TRBV6-2 or TRBV6-3, the J gene TRBJ2-6; D is ambiguous. V was pared by 5 bases and J by 0 bases, with 8 bases between. The length of the CDR3 is 15 residues. CDR1 and CDR2 from the germline V gene are MNHEY and SVGEGT. The CDR3 region has the DNA TGTGCCAGCAGTATTCGTCGCTCTGGGGCCAACGTCCTGACTTTC. Protein sequence: CASSIRRSGANVLTF.

The chain joins TRBV6-5 to TRBJ2-5; TRBD2 matches 12 bases. V gave up 6 bases and J gave up 0 bases; unmatched junction bases: 2. The CDR3 length is 15 residues. Germline-derived CDR1 and CDR2 are MNHEY and SVGAGI. The CDR3 region is CASRLAGGYQETQYF. For the CDR3, the DNA is TGTGCCAGCAGGCTAGCGGGGGGGTACCAAGAGACCCAGTACTTC.

The chain is built from TRBV6-2 or TRBV6-3 and TRBJ1-2; no definite D call. CDR1 and CDR2 (germline): MNHEY, SVGEGT. The CDR3 loop spans 12 amino acids. V shed 6 bases and J shed 2 bases, with 7 bases lying between them. The CDR3 reads CASSRANYGYTF. CDR3 nucleotide sequence: TGTGCCAGCAGCCGGGCGAACTATGGCTACACCTTC.

This sequence joins TRBV6-4 and TRBJ1-2; D is perhaps TRBD1 (5 bases). Germline lookup yields CDR1 MRHNA and CDR2 SNTAGT. The CDR3 sequence is 15 residues long. Trimming pared 0 bases from V and 8 bases from J, leaving 16 bases between. The CDR3, as DNA: TGTGCCAGCAGTGACTCGGGCAGGGAAGGTCGCGGCTACACCTTC. It specifies CASSDSGREGRGYTF.

The chain has TRBV7-2 and TRBJ1-2, with D tentatively TRBD1 (5 bases). There are 14 residues in the CDR3. Per the germline V gene, CDR1 is SGHTA and CDR2 is FQGNSA. Trimming pared 5 bases from V and 5 bases from J, leaving 15 bases between. The CDR3: CASSPRQRSYGYTF. Written as DNA, the CDR3 is TGTGCCAGCAGCCCCCGACAGCGTTCGTATGGCTACACCTTC.

The chain recombines TRBV6-2 or TRBV6-3 with TRBJ2-1; 11 bases are shared with TRBD2. CDR3 length: 18 residues. The germline V gene has CDR1 MNHEY and CDR2 SVGEGT. V shed 0 bases, J shed 3 bases, and the junction held 7 bases outside the gene matches. The CDR3 spells CASSYSTSGESFYNEQFF. CDR3 nucleotide sequence: TGTGCCAGCAGTTACTCGACTAGCGGGGAGAGCTTCTACAATGAGCAGTTCTTC.

This chain joins TRBV5-4 and TRBJ2-5, with TRBD1 as a possible D gene (6 bases). CDR1 and CDR2 (germline): SGHNT, YYREEE (reference sequence). The V gene lost 5 bases and the J gene lost 1 base, with 9 bases spanning the gap. This CDR3 has 13 residues. CDR3 DNA: TGTGCCAGCAGTTGGGACATCCAAGAGACCCAGTACTTC. Its translation: CASSWDIQETQYF.

Details on this clone: This specimen includes other DNA sequences encoding the same CDR3. The chain's CDR3 is CASSQDLGQGNTIYF. Written as DNA, the CDR3 is TGTGCCAGCAGCCAAGATCTCGGACAGGGAAACACCATATATTTT. The genes are TRBV3-1 (or the pseudogene TRBV3-2) and TRBJ1-3; D may be TRBD1 (6 bases). The CDR3 has 15 amino acids. Germline CDR1 reads LGHDT; CDR2 reads YNNKEL (reference sequence). Deletions cut 0 bases from V and 4 bases from J, with 10 bases between.

The CDR3 sequence is CASSPLGTGGYEQYF. The CDR3 DNA follows: TGTGCCAGCAGCCCACTCGGAACGGGGGGCTACGAGCAGTACTTC. The V call is TRBV7-9, the J call TRBJ2-7; TRBD2 matches 7 bases. Germline CDR1 is SEHNR and CDR2 is FQNEAQ (reference sequence). With V trimmed by 5 bases and J by 3 bases, 10 bases remained unmatched. This CDR3 is 15 amino acids long. Full variable domain (outside the CDR3, taken from reference TRBV7-9 and TRBJ2-7): DTGVSQNPRHKITKRGQNVTFRCDPISEHNRLYWYRQTLGQGPEFLTYFQNEAQLEKSRLLSDRFSAERPKGSFSTLEIQRTEQGDSAMYLCASSPLGTGGYEQYFGPGTRLTVT.

This chain links TRBV7-8 with TRBJ2-3, with D perhaps matching TRBD2 (5 bases). The CDR3 is made up of 15 amino acids. Per the germline V gene, CDR1 is SGHVS and CDR2 is FQNEAQ. V was clipped by 1 base and J by 7 bases, with 15 bases between them. CDR3 bases: TGTGCCAGCAGCTTAGTGGATAGCGCCTTTCATACGCAGTATTTT. It encodes CASSLVDSAFHTQYF.

The chain recombines TRBV9 with TRBJ1-3; TRBD1 agrees at 7 bases. CDR3 length equals 15 residues. V was pared by 4 bases and J by 1 base, with 5 bases of the junction left unmatched. CDR1 and CDR2 (germline): SGDLS, YYNGEE. For the CDR3, the DNA is TGTGCCAGCAGCATCCAGGGACAGTCTGGAAACACCATATATTTT. Translating gives CASSIQGQSGNTIYF.